The clone carrying this TCR beta chain was picked up a small number of times. These data are taken from a study of blood T cell repertoires in COVID-19. Repertoires were generated with immunoSEQ multiplex PCR, while TCRdb's copy carries only in-frame clones and drops some. The repertoire holds some 210,000 clones, about 81% seen once, with around 9% in the top ten. From germline, CDR1 is SEHNR and CDR2 FQNEAQ (reference sequence). V was cut by 0 bases and J by 0 bases, with 11 bases left in between. This CDR3 region has 16 residues. The receptor comes from a man in his forties or fifties who had recovered from COVID-19. This chain uses TRBV7-9 with TRBJ1-2; the D is unclear. Sequencing used PBMCs or T cells enriched from blood (not recorded which). CDR3 loop: CASSLAPGSANYGYTF. CDR3 DNA sequence: TGTGCCAGCAGCTTAGCCCCAGGATCAGCTAACTATGGCTACACCTTC.